The rows below give T cell receptor beta chains drawn from one sample of a study of T cells in Graves' hyperthyroidism and ophthalmopathy. One entry per CDR3 protein, called by TCRdb with MiXCR from the multiplex PCR reads. The sample includes a few hundred thousand distinct CDR3 sequences, about 17% of them seen just once. Sample: blood. These receptors all stem from a woman between 50 and 59 years old with Graves' hyperthyroidism. CDR3s include the opening cysteine and the closing phenylalanine or tryptophan. The order of the fields is D gene, J gene, V gene, clone size, CDR3 protein, CDR3 DNA. The D gene is left open where the match is weak. Clone size is shown for a subset of rows, as once, few, many or a class of expanded clone.

D gene: TRBD2; J gene: TRBJ2-1; V gene: TRBV14; clone size: NA; CDR3 protein: CASSRGLAGGTQFF; CDR3 DNA: TGTGCCAGCAGCCGCGGACTAGCGGGAGGGACGCAGTTCTTC
D gene: NA; J gene: TRBJ1-2; V gene: TRBV6-1; clone size: NA; CDR3 protein: CASRFRLANYGYTF; CDR3 DNA: TGTGCCAGCAGGTTCAGGCTAGCTAACTATGGCTACACCTTC
D gene: NA; J gene: TRBJ2-2; V gene: TRBV11-3; clone size: many; CDR3 protein: CASRQSGIGELFF; CDR3 DNA: TGTGCCAGCCGGCAGTCGGGGATCGGGGAGCTGTTTTTT
D gene: TRBD2; J gene: TRBJ2-3; V gene: TRBV28; clone size: many; CDR3 protein: CASSFSAGDTPDTQYF; CDR3 DNA: TGTGCCAGCAGCTTCTCGGCGGGAGATACCCCAGATACGCAGTATTTT
D gene: NA; J gene: TRBJ2-1; V gene: TRBV6-2/TRBV6-3; clone size: many; CDR3 protein: CASSSVSGSYNEQFF; CDR3 DNA: TGTGCCAGCAGTTCAGTTAGCGGATCCTACAATGAGCAGTTCTTC
D gene: TRBD2; J gene: TRBJ2-7; V gene: TRBV2; clone size: few; CDR3 protein: CASSDRDYSYEQYF; CDR3 DNA: TGTGCCAGCAGTGACAGGGACTACTCCTACGAGCAGTACTTC
D gene: TRBD1; J gene: TRBJ1-4; V gene: TRBV28; clone size: many; CDR3 protein: CASSPPGQINEKLFF; CDR3 DNA: TGTGCCAGCAGTCCTCCGGGACAGATTAATGAAAAACTGTTTTTT
D gene: TRBD1; J gene: TRBJ2-5; V gene: TRBV20-1; clone size: few; CDR3 protein: CSAIQGDGLETQYF; CDR3 DNA: TGCAGTGCTATACAGGGGGATGGGTTAGAGACCCAGTACTTC
D gene: TRBD2; J gene: TRBJ2-2; V gene: TRBV4-2; clone size: NA; CDR3 protein: CASSQALAAGDTGELFF; CDR3 DNA: TGTGCCAGCAGCCAAGCCCTAGCGGCCGGGGACACCGGGGAGCTGTTTTTT
D gene: NA; J gene: TRBJ2-1; V gene: TRBV5-1; clone size: many; CDR3 protein: CASSLVAGISNEQFF; CDR3 DNA: TGCGCCAGCAGCTTGGTAGCAGGGATAAGCAATGAGCAGTTCTTC
D gene: TRBD2; J gene: TRBJ2-1; V gene: TRBV2; clone size: many; CDR3 protein: CASSVKLADYSYNEQFF; CDR3 DNA: TGTGCCAGCAGTGTGAAGCTAGCGGATTACTCCTACAATGAGCAGTTCTTC
D gene: NA; J gene: TRBJ2-5; V gene: TRBV5-1; clone size: NA; CDR3 protein: CASSIQETQYF; CDR3 DNA: TGCGCCAGCAGCATACAAGAGACCCAGTACTTC
D gene: NA; J gene: TRBJ1-1; V gene: TRBV6-1; clone size: many; CDR3 protein: CASSERVREEAFF; CDR3 DNA: TGTGCCAGCAGTGAAAGGGTCAGGGAGGAAGCTTTCTTT
D gene: NA; J gene: TRBJ2-7; V gene: TRBV24-1; clone size: NA; CDR3 protein: CATSDGGRGPPHEQYF; CDR3 DNA: TGTGCCACCAGTGATGGGGGACGGGGGCCCCCCCACGAGCAGTACTTC
D gene: TRBD2; J gene: TRBJ2-1; V gene: TRBV28; clone size: few; CDR3 protein: CASRQLAGRRNEQFF; CDR3 DNA: TGTGCCAGCAGACAACTAGCGGGTCGACGCAATGAGCAGTTCTTC
D gene: TRBD1; J gene: TRBJ2-5; V gene: TRBV19; clone size: NA; CDR3 protein: CATRGLETQYF; CDR3 DNA: TGTGCCACCAGGGGGCTGGAGACCCAGTACTTC
D gene: TRBD2; J gene: TRBJ2-1; V gene: TRBV24-1; clone size: NA; CDR3 protein: CATSDELANPLNEQFF; CDR3 DNA: TGTGCCACCAGTGACGAACTAGCGAACCCCCTTAATGAGCAGTTCTTC
D gene: NA; J gene: TRBJ1-6; V gene: TRBV27; clone size: NA; CDR3 protein: CASRPQGSLDSPLHF; CDR3 DNA: TGTGCCAGCAGACCACAGGGAAGTTTGGATTCACCCCTCCACTTT
D gene: TRBD2; J gene: TRBJ2-7; V gene: TRBV20-1; clone size: many; CDR3 protein: CSATDSGSMYEQYF; CDR3 DNA: TGCAGTGCTACCGACAGCGGGAGTATGTACGAGCAGTACTTC